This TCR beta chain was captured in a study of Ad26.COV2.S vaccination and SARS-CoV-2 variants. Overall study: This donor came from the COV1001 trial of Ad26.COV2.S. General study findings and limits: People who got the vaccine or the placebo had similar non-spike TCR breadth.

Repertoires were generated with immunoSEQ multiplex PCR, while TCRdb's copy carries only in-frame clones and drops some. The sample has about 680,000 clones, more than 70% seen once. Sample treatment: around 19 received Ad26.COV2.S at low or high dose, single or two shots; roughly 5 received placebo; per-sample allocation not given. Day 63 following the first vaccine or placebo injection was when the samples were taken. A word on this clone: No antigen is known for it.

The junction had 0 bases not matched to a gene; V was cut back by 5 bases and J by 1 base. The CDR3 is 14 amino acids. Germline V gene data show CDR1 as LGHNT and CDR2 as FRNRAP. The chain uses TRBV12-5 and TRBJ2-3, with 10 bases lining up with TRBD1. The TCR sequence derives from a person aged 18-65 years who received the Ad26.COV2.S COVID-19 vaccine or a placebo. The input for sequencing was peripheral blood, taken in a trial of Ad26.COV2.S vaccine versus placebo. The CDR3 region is CASGGTGGTDTQYF. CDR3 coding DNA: TGTGCTAGTGGTGGGACAGGGGGCACAGATACGCAGTATTTT.